Listed below are T cell receptor beta chains from one sample, sequenced in a study of STAT5B mutations in CD4+ large granular lymphocyte leukemia. The table came from immunoSEQ multiplex PCR; TCRdb's copy has only in-frame clones and leaves some out. This sample has more than 40,000 clones, with about 86% found just once. The sequencing sample was made of CD4+ T cells from blood buffy coats. These receptors came from a human donor in good health. The CDR3 runs from the conserved cysteine through the conserved F or W. Clone size, where shown, is once, few, many, or a class for clones that have expanded.

CDR3 protein: CASSWGDYNEQFF; clone size: few; V gene: TRBV7-6
CDR3 protein: CASRQVKSSSYEQYF; clone size: -; V gene: TRBV11-2
CDR3 protein: CASSIPGTQYEQYF; clone size: -; V gene: TRBV19
CDR3 protein: CASSDPGTGGEKLFF; clone size: -; V gene: TRBV25-1
CDR3 protein: CASSFGGANGYTF; clone size: -; V gene: TRBV5-1
CDR3 protein: CASSEGTGQGVDTQYF; clone size: few; V gene: TRBV13
CDR3 protein: CASRGQGGETQYF; clone size: -; V gene: TRBV6-1
CDR3 protein: CASTLGSRTTEAFF; clone size: -; V gene: TRBV19
CDR3 protein: CASSPVPGGTGNTIYF; clone size: -; V gene: TRBV18
CDR3 protein: CATSRSGLGYNEQFF; clone size: -; V gene: TRBV15
CDR3 protein: CASSMDFGADTQYF; clone size: -; V gene: TRBV19
CDR3 protein: CAIAGNRETQYF; clone size: -; V gene: TRBV10-3
CDR3 protein: CAISDSRTGRDEQFF; clone size: -; V gene: TRBV10-3
CDR3 protein: CASSRSPGGARTDTQYF; clone size: -; V gene: TRBV5-1
CDR3 protein: CASSSIAGAGTDTQYF; clone size: once; V gene: TRBV28
CDR3 protein: CASSSGTQETQYF; clone size: -; V gene: TRBV5-6
CDR3 protein: CASSLPGLRVQYF; clone size: -; V gene: TRBV19
CDR3 protein: CASSVADSSVYEQYF; clone size: once; V gene: TRBV7-9
CDR3 protein: CASSQYPDRTVHEQYF; clone size: few; V gene: TRBV4-2